A single sample is the source of the 25 T cell receptor beta chains below, sequenced in a study of T and B cells in COVID-19 patients. TRB rearrangements were amplified by multiplex PCR with BIOMED2 TRB-A/B primers. MiXCR, run by TCRdb on the multiplex PCR reads, gives a single entry per CDR3 protein. Here the sample spans 17,000 or so distinct CDR3 sequences, just over 35% being singletons. TRB was amplified from about 250-500 ng of blood genomic DNA. Material for sequencing was blood. The receptors derive from a human donor with active COVID-19.

This clonotype was seen once. Germline and junction disagree at one end, which may indicate a read error. The chain recombines TRBV5-1 with TRBJ1-1, with no clear D. The CDR3 is made up of 15 amino acids. The germline gives CDR1 SGHRS, CDR2 YFSETQ. CDR3 nucleotides: TGTGCCAGCAGCCCCGGTCCCCCGATGAACACTGAAGCTTTCTTT. Amino acids: CASSPGPPMNTEAFF.

This chain joins TRBV19 and TRBJ1-5; a weak D match, TRBD1 (6 bases). CDR3 size: 17 residues. The ends were cut back, 1 base at V and 5 bases at J, with 18 bases in the middle. The germline V gene encodes CDR1 LNHDA and CDR2 SQIVND (reference sequence). The CDR3 reads CASSIGGGRDLYQPQHF. The CDR3 nucleotides are TGTGCCAGTAGTATAGGGGGGGGCAGGGATTTGTATCAGCCCCAGCATTTT.

The gene calls are TRBV6-5 and TRBJ2-7; 11 bases match TRBD2. The length of the CDR3 is 14 residues. Germline V CDR1 and CDR2: MNHEY, SVGAGI. V gave up 7 bases and J gave up 7 bases; unmatched junction bases: 9. For the CDR3, the DNA is TGTGCCAGCATGATATCTAGCGGGGGGCGGGAGCAGTACTTC. It codes for CASMISSGGREQYF.

The V call is TRBV5-4, the J call TRBJ2-3; 13 bases map to TRBD2. Germline V CDR1 and CDR2: SGHNT, YYREEE (reference sequence). Trimming cost V 3 bases and J 10 bases; bases outside gene matches: 8. This CDR3 contains 15 residues. The CDR3 sequence is CASSSLAGGVRAQYF. In DNA, the CDR3 is TGTGCCAGCAGCTCACTAGCGGGGGGGGTGAGGGCGCAGTATTTT.

This chain joins TRBV6-1 and TRBJ2-3; tentative D call: TRBD1 (5 bases). Trimming stripped 8 bases from V and 3 bases from J, with 18 bases between. CDR3 size: 15 residues. Germline loops: CDR1 MNHNS, CDR2 SASEGT. CDR3 protein: CASPSRARKTDTQYF. CDR3 nucleotide sequence: TGTGCCAGCCCCTCCAGGGCCAGGAAAACAGATACGCAGTATTTT.

This clonotype appeared a few times. The gene calls are TRBV13 and TRBJ2-5; perhaps TRBD2 as D (6 bases). The germline gives CDR1 PRHDT, CDR2 FYEKMQ (reference sequence). V gave up 3 bases and J gave up 4 bases, with 12 bases separating them. The CDR3 sequence is 14 residues long. CDR3: CASSLIGGGETQYF. Here the CDR3 DNA reads TGTGCCAGCAGCTTGATCGGGGGAGGAGAGACCCAGTACTTC.

Points on this clonotype: A much larger clone is a single base away; this may be a read error. J is TRBJ1-2 and V is TRBV29-1; 12 bases agree with TRBD1. After removal of 3 bases from V and 4 bases from J, the junction contained 0 bases not matched to a gene. The germline gives CDR1 SQVTM, CDR2 ANQGSEA. The CDR3 is 13 amino acids. The CDR3 is CSVEGQGAYGYTF. CDR3 coding DNA: TGCAGCGTTGAGGGACAGGGGGCCTATGGCTACACCTTC.

This clonotype was seen a few times. V usage is TRBV6-4 and J usage is TRBJ2-2; 7 bases agree with TRBD1. CDR1 is MRHNA and CDR2 is SNTAGT in the germline V gene. The CDR3 has 14 amino acids. The J segment lost 2 bases and the V segment lost 10 bases, leaving 7 bases of the junction unmatched. CDR3 sequence: CATSRDSNTGELFF. The CDR3 DNA reads TGTGCCACTTCCCGGGACAGTAACACCGGGGAGCTGTTTTTT.

For this clonotype: Compared with germline, one end of the junction differs, possibly owing to a read error. V and J are TRBV6-1 and TRBJ1-1, with 8 bases identical to TRBD1. The CDR3 has 16 amino acids. Germline values: CDR1 MNHNS, CDR2 SASEGT. The CDR3 DNA follows: TGTGCCAGCAGTCCTGGACAGGGAGGGGCGAACACTGAAGCTTACTTT. Amino acid sequence: CASSPGQGGANTEAYF.

V is TRBV6-5 and J is TRBJ1-1; D uncertain. The V end lost 6 bases, the J end lost 7 bases, and 9 bases lay between the germline ends. CDR3 length: 11 amino acids. Per the germline V gene, CDR1 is MNHEY and CDR2 is SVGAGI. CDR3 DNA: TGTGCCAGCAGGGACCGTTTTGAAGCTTTCTTT. Translation gives CASRDRFEAFF.

The chain combines TRBV5-5 with TRBJ2-2, with no clear D. In germline, CDR1 is SGHKS, CDR2 YYEKEE (reference sequence). The CDR3 has 15 amino acids. V was cut by 1 base and J by 3 bases, with 10 bases left in between. CDR3 in amino acids: CASSLLPSDTGELFF. The CDR3 region has the DNA TGTGCCAGCAGCTTGCTCCCTTCGGACACCGGGGAGCTGTTTTTT.

The chain employs TRBV27 and TRBJ1-1; 8 positions agree with TRBD1. With 5 bases clipped from V and 3 bases from J, the junction kept 5 bases outside the gene matches. The germline CDR1 and CDR2 sequences are MNHEY and SMNVEV (reference sequence). CDR3 length: 14 amino acids. Here the CDR3 reads CASSDRGWYTEAFF. The CDR3 bases are TGTGCCAGCAGTGACAGGGGTTGGTACACTGAAGCTTTCTTT.

The V and J genes are TRBV6-1 and TRBJ2-7; D tentatively reads TRBD1 or TRBD2 (5 bases each). Germline V gene sequence: CDR1 MNHNS, CDR2 SASEGT. Trimming took off 7 bases at V and 12 bases at J, with 25 bases between the two ends. The CDR3 loop spans 14 amino acids. Here the CDR3 DNA reads TGTGCCAGCACCCCGGGACGGATCTACGAAGGGCGGTACGTC. It translates to CASTPGRIYEGRYV.

This clonotype was picked up many times. The chain employs TRBV27 and TRBJ2-3; the D gene is possibly TRBD2 (6 bases). The CDR3 has 13 residues. Trimming left V 3 bases short and J 8 bases short, with 12 bases between. The germline gives CDR1 MNHEY, CDR2 SMNVEV (reference sequence). As DNA, the CDR3 is TGTGCCAGCAGTTTTGAGGGACTGGGTACGCAGTATTTT. It is translated as CASSFEGLGTQYF.

About this clonotype: This sequence may be a read error, since a much larger clone differs from it by one base. The V gene is TRBV19, the J gene TRBJ2-3; a weak D match, TRBD1 (5 bases). V was shortened by 1 base and J by 7 bases, with 12 bases between the two germline ends. CDR3 length equals 14 residues. CDR1 is LNHDA, CDR2 SQIVND, per germline (reference sequence). The DNA of the CDR3 is TGTGCCAGTAGTATAGTAGGGGCATCAAATACGCAGTATTTT. This sequence encodes CASSIVGASNTQYF.

This chain links TRBV6-1 with TRBJ2-1, with 7 bases aligning to TRBD2. This CDR3 has 15 amino acids. Germline assignment: CDR1 MNHNS and CDR2 SASEGT. Losses at the gene ends were 10 bases for V and 4 bases for J; bases not matched to a gene: 13. CDR3 in amino acids: CATRGVGHLYNEQFF. CDR3 DNA sequence: TGTGCCACCCGGGGGGTGGGGCACCTTTACAATGAGCAGTTCTTC.

Concerning this clonotype: A clone one base away is much larger, so this may be a read error. The chain employs TRBV19 and TRBJ2-5; TRBD2 matches at 10 bases. In germline, CDR1 is LNHDA, CDR2 SQIVND (reference sequence). This CDR3 is built from 15 residues. For the CDR3, the DNA is TGTGCCGGTAGTACTTTAGCGGGGGGCTTGGAGACCCAGTACTTC. This sequence encodes CAGSTLAGGLETQYF.

This sequence joins TRBV6-5 and TRBJ2-2; 7 positions match TRBD1. Germline V gene data show CDR1 as MNHEY and CDR2 as SVGAGI. Unmatched junction bases numbered 6, after V lost 7 bases and J lost 4 bases. There are 14 residues in the CDR3. The CDR3 region is CASTPDRFTGELFF. The CDR3 DNA sequence: TGTGCCAGCACCCCGGACAGGTTCACCGGGGAGCTGTTTTTT.

The chain carries TRBV19 and TRBJ1-1, with D perhaps matching TRBD1 (5 bases). Germline V gene data show CDR1 as LNHDA and CDR2 as SQIVND (reference sequence). Trimming removed 7 bases from V and 10 bases from J, with 13 bases in between. The CDR3 sequence is 11 residues long. The CDR3 spells CASIMGRRAFF. The CDR3 DNA follows: TGTGCCAGTATTATGGGACGTCGAGCTTTCTTT. The whole variable domain, filled in from reference TRBV19 and TRBJ1-1, reads DGGITQSPKYLFRKEGQNVTLSCEQNLNHDAMYWYRQDPGQGLRLIYYSQIVNDFQKGDIAEGYSVSREKKESFPLTVTSAQKNPTAFYLCASIMGRRAFFGQGTRLTVV.

This clonotype came up a few times. J is TRBJ1-5 and V is TRBV6-5; D call uncertain. This CDR3 is built from 14 residues. Trimming pared 6 bases from V and 4 bases from J, leaving 13 bases between. CDR1 and CDR2 from the germline V gene are MNHEY and SVGAGI. CDR3 nucleotides: TGTGCCAGCAGGCAAGGAGGGAAAAATCAGCCCCAGCATTTT. It specifies CASRQGGKNQPQHF.

A remark on this clonotype: Lacking the conserved final phenylalanine or tryptophan, this CDR3 likely reflects a read error. V is TRBV19 and J is TRBJ2-5; D is uncertain. With 3 bases removed from V and 0 bases from J, the gap between germline ends came to 14 bases. The CDR3 contains 16 residues. The V gene's germline CDR1 is LNHDA and CDR2 SQIVND (reference sequence). In nucleotides, the CDR3 is TGTGCCAGTAGTATCGGAAGGGCGAGAAACCAAGAGACCCAGTACCTC. Its translation is CASSIGRARNQETQYL.

The chain couples TRBV10-3 to TRBJ1-2; maybe TRBD1 (6 bases). The CDR3 is 14 amino acids. Trimming stripped 8 bases from V and 3 bases from J, with 16 bases between. CDR1 ENHRY and CDR2 SYGVKD come from the germline V gene. The CDR3 here is CAIAAGGHDYGYTF. CDR3 DNA: TGTGCCATCGCGGCGGGGGGGCACGACTATGGCTACACCTTC.

The V call is TRBV6-5, the J call TRBJ2-7; 9 nucleotides agree with TRBD2. Trimming cost V 4 bases and J 2 bases; bases outside gene matches: 3. Germline-derived CDR1 and CDR2 are MNHEY and SVGAGI. CDR3 length: 14 residues. CDR3 in amino acids: CASSFLAGTYEQYV. As DNA, the CDR3 is TGTGCCAGCAGTTTTCTAGCGGGGACCTACGAGCAGTACGTC.

This clonotype was seen a handful of times. This sequence joins TRBV6-5 and TRBJ1-4; 9 nucleotides agree with TRBD1. The germline gives CDR1 MNHEY, CDR2 SVGAGI. The CDR3 is made up of 15 amino acids. Trimming cost V 7 bases and J 7 bases; bases outside gene matches: 10. CDR3 in amino acids: CASKDAGQGVEKLFF. The CDR3 nucleotides are TGTGCCAGCAAAGACGCGGGACAGGGAGTTGAAAAACTGTTTTTT.

In this sample, this clonotype turned up a few times. V and J are TRBV6-2 or TRBV6-3 and TRBJ2-7; 12 bases match TRBD2. CDR3 length equals 15 residues. The V segment lost 2 bases and the J segment 5 bases; nucleotides outside the gene matches: 4. Germline V CDR1 and CDR2: MNHEY, SVGEGT. The CDR3 protein is CASSYRLAGDDEQYF. DNA of the CDR3: TGTGCCAGCAGTTACCGACTAGCGGGGGACGACGAGCAGTACTTC.